The present T cell receptor (beta chain) was sequenced within a study of T cells after yellow fever vaccination. Whole-study results and caveats: Post-booster repertoires contained most primary-vaccination clones again (about 95% CD4, 85% to 90% CD8). Researchers noted that a small share of clonotypes showed up in both CD4 and CD8 compartments.

TCRdb processed the 5' RACE reads anew with MiXCR; each CDR3 protein has one entry. The sample lists fewer than 100,000 distinct CDR3 sequences; about 8.4% were seen once. Germline-derived CDR1 and CDR2 are MNHNS and SASEGT. The CDR3 extends over 15 amino acids. J was trimmed by 4 bases and V by 6 bases; bases with no gene match: 8. The rearrangement joins TRBV6-1 to TRBJ2-3; TRBD2 aligns across 9 bases. The sample in question was CD8+ T cells not binding an NS4B(214-222) dextramer, sorted from PBMCs, obtained more than 14 days after the first yellow fever vaccination. The sequence was obtained from a man younger than 35 who received the YFV17D yellow fever vaccine. The CDR3 DNA follows: TGTGCCAGCAGCCCTACTAGCGGGTGGTCAGATACGCAGTATTTT. The encoded protein is CASSPTSGWSDTQYF.